This T cell receptor beta chain was sequenced in a study of cytomegalovirus exposure and HLA in healthy donors. Study-wide context: A later analysis reported the same platform for the 95 to 150 validation repertoires and the approximately 640 first-cohort repertoires.

Per germline, CDR1 MDHEN and CDR2 SYDVKM. CDR3 length equals 15 residues. V lost 8 bases and J lost 6; bases outside the gene matches: 13. About this clone itself: Its antigen remains unidentified.

General observations from the study: That first-cohort TCR clusters tended to co-occur in the 100 to 150 validation repertoires was found in a later analysis. CMV antigen specificity of a few CMV-associated chains was confirmed in vitro.

The donors belonged to the approximately 110-subject validation cohort, separate from the roughly 700-subject first cohort. Here immunoSEQ multiplex PCR was the method, and the copy in TCRdb shows in-frame clones only, minus some. The profile shows roughly 150,000 clones, nearly 90% of them singletons. The rearrangement links TRBV28 to TRBJ2-1, with TRBD1 identical over 7 bases. Sequencing used PBMCs. This TCR came from a man aged 18 to 30 in good health and CMV-seropositive. The CDR3 region is CASLAPGQPSNEQFF. The CDR3 region has the DNA TGTGCCAGCCTGGCTCCGGGACAGCCGAGCAATGAGCAGTTCTTC. Drawing the rest from reference TRBV28 and TRBJ2-1, the complete variable domain is DVKVTQSSRYLVKRTGEKVFLECVQDMDHENMFWYRQDPGLGLRLIYFSYDVKMKEKGDIPEGYSVSREKKERFSLILESASTNQTSMYLCASLAPGQPSNEQFFGPGTRLTVL.